This T cell receptor beta chain was obtained from a study of blood T cell repertoires in COVID-19. Overall study: The origin of the acute and convalescent COVID-19 samples was the United States, Italy and Spain.

Sequencing was performed with immunoSEQ multiplex PCR; in TCRdb, only in-frame clones are kept and a portion is missing. The sample contains tens of thousands of clones, 80% to 85% of which appear only once. After removal of 0 bases from V and 9 bases from J, the junction contained 14 bases not matched to a gene. The CDR3 sequence is 17 residues long. Per germline, CDR1 SGHRS and CDR2 YFSETQ. The sequencing input was peripheral blood. The chain is built from TRBV5-1 and TRBJ2-1; 8 bases line up with TRBD2. The TCR originated in a woman in her fifties or sixties with acute or convalescent COVID-19. CDR3 in DNA: TGCGCCAGCAGCTTGGATAAACCGGGACTAGGAGGACCTGAGCAGTTCTTC. The encoded protein is CASSLDKPGLGGPEQFF.